These 8 T cell receptor beta chains were all obtained from the same sample, sequenced in a study of T cells after yellow fever vaccination. TCRdb reanalysed the 5' RACE reads using MiXCR and keeps one entry per CDR3 protein. Among around 350,000 distinct CDR3 sequences, around 10% were seen once, and the ten largest hold roughly 18%. The sample in question was PBMCs, obtained on the day of the first yellow fever vaccination. These receptors came from a man aged 18 to 30 who received the YFV17D yellow fever vaccine.

This clonotype was detected only a few times. The V gene is TRBV5-1, the J gene TRBJ2-7, with 9 nucleotides matching TRBD1. This CDR3 comprises 15 residues. Trimming cost V 0 bases and J 3 bases; bases outside gene matches: 4. CDR1 SGHRS and CDR2 YFSETQ come from the germline V gene. Here the CDR3 DNA reads TGCGCCAGCAGCTTGGGGACAGGGGTCGTCTACGAGCAGTACTTC. Translation gives CASSLGTGVVYEQYF.

This clonotype was found a few times. The chain carries TRBV7-2 and TRBJ2-7, with D hard to call. The V gene's germline CDR1 is SGHTA and CDR2 FQGNSA. The CDR3 covers 15 residues. Trimming stripped 5 bases from V and 5 bases from J, with 19 bases between. The CDR3 loop is CASSPGQMLTHEQYF. The CDR3 bases are TGTGCCAGCAGCCCCGGGCAGATGTTAACGCACGAGCAGTACTTC.

The chain combines TRBV3-1 with TRBJ1-4; D remains unclear. Per germline, CDR1 LGHDT and CDR2 YNNKEL (reference sequence). CDR3 size: 14 residues. V dropped 1 base and J dropped 4 bases, with 7 bases sitting between them. CDR3 loop: CASSQVLDNEKLFF. The CDR3 nucleotides are TGTGCCAGCAGCCAAGTGCTCGATAATGAAAAACTGTTTTTT.

This clonotype was found a few times. This rearrangement joins TRBV7-9 to TRBJ2-2, with 9 bases identical to TRBD1. This CDR3 contains 17 residues. Germline loops: CDR1 SEHNR, CDR2 FQNEAQ (reference sequence). The junction had 13 bases not matched to a gene; V was cut back by 5 bases and J by 6 bases. In DNA form, the CDR3 reads TGTGCCAGCAGCCCAAGCCCCTGGGACAGGGACTCCGGGGAGCTGTTTTTT. It codes for CASSPSPWDRDSGELFF.

This clonotype was counted only a few times. As DNA, the CDR3 is TGTGCCAGCAGTCTCTATCCAGGGGGCAACTATGGCTACACCTTC. This encodes CASSLYPGGNYGYTF. The chain uses TRBV12-3 or TRBV12-4 and TRBJ1-2, with TRBD1 matching 8 bases. After removal of 5 bases from V and 2 bases from J, the junction contained 7 bases not matched to a gene. The length of the CDR3 is 15 residues.

This clonotype turned up a few times. The J gene is TRBJ2-7, the V gene TRBV5-6; the D gene is possibly TRBD1 (6 bases). The CDR3 contains 15 residues. V gave up 4 bases and J gave up 3 bases, with 17 bases separating them. Germline lookup yields CDR1 SGHDT and CDR2 YYEEEE. For the CDR3, the DNA is TGTGCCAGCAGCCAACAGGGCGTCTCTGGCTACGAGCAGTACGTC. Amino acids: CASSQQGVSGYEQYV.

The chain recombines TRBV20-1 with TRBJ2-7; 8 nucleotides line up with TRBD2. V gave up 7 bases and J gave up 3 bases; unmatched junction bases: 11. This CDR3 contains 14 residues. Germline CDR1 is DFQATT and CDR2 is SNEGSKA (reference sequence). This CDR3 reads CSVTPGSGVYEQYF. CDR3 sequence (DNA): TGCAGTGTCACCCCGGGTAGCGGGGTCTACGAGCAGTACTTC.

The chain couples TRBV2 to TRBJ2-3; TRBD1 matches at 7 bases. Germline V lookup: CDR1 SNHLY, CDR2 FYNNEI. This CDR3 has 13 amino acids. V trimming: 4 bases; J trimming: 5 bases; junction bases outside the gene matches: 3. CDR3 nucleotide sequence: TGTGCCAGCAGTGGACAGGGTAAAGATACGCAGTATTTT. This codes for CASSGQGKDTQYF.